The 6 T cell receptor beta chains in this list originate from one sample, sequenced in a study of shared clonotypes between healthy human individuals. Data came from immunoSEQ multiplex PCR; TCRdb stores just in-frame clones and leaves some out. The profile shows about 1.1 million clones, roughly 74% of them singletons. Sequenced sample: memory CD4+ T cells from PBMCs. Sample subset: CD45RA-negative fraction. The receptors come from a man aged 18 to 29 in good health. Some clones in this sample may be carry-over from other donors' samples.

The V gene is TRBV18, the J gene TRBJ1-1; TRBD1 agrees at 8 bases. This CDR3 contains 13 residues. V was clipped by 3 bases and J by 6 bases; unmatched bases: 3. Germline lookup yields CDR1 KGHSH and CDR2 LQKENI. The chain's CDR3 is CASSPWTGSEAFF. In DNA form, the CDR3 reads TGTGCCAGCTCACCCTGGACAGGGTCTGAAGCTTTCTTT.

The V gene is TRBV4-1, the J gene TRBJ2-1; 9 nucleotides match TRBD2. J gave up 8 bases and V 1 base, and 12 bases lay outside the gene matches. This CDR3 spans 17 amino acids. Germline V lookup: CDR1 MGHRA, CDR2 YSYEKL. Written as DNA, the CDR3 is TGCGCCAGCAGCCAAGGCCCGGGACTAGCCGGGGGGGATGAGCAGTTCTTC. Protein product: CASSQGPGLAGGDEQFF.

This rearrangement joins TRBV11-3 to TRBJ1-5, with TRBD1 as a possible D gene (5 bases). CDR1 and CDR2 (germline): SGHNT, YENEEA. V gave up 2 bases and J gave up 6 bases, with 11 bases separating them. The CDR3 runs to 14 residues. In DNA, the CDR3 is TGTGCCAGCAGCTTACTCAGGGCTTCTCAGCCCCAGCATTTT. This sequence encodes CASSLLRASQPQHF.

CDR3 residues: CSVGGGKLGYEQYF. In DNA, the CDR3 is TGCAGCGTTGGGGGAGGGAAATTGGGCTACGAGCAGTACTTC. The chain has TRBV29-1 and TRBJ2-7; TRBD2 agrees at 7 bases. Germline V gives CDR1 SQVTM, CDR2 ANQGSEA. V shed 4 bases, J shed 3 bases, and the junction held 9 bases outside the gene matches. This CDR3 comprises 14 residues.

The chain has TRBV5-1 and TRBJ2-5, with D hard to call. The germline V and J ends were trimmed by 4 bases and 4 bases, with 11 bases remaining between them. The CDR3 runs to 13 residues. Looked up from germline, CDR1 is SGHRS and CDR2 is YFSETQ. CDR3 in amino acids: CASSRLYGETQYF. As DNA, the CDR3 is TGCGCCAGCAGCAGGCTGTATGGAGAGACCCAGTACTTC.

The chain couples TRBV29-1 to TRBJ2-5; 7 bases align to TRBD1. Germline CDR1 and CDR2: SQVTM and ANQGSEA. The CDR3 has 13 amino acids. Germline trimming cut 7 bases from V and 4 bases from J; bases unmatched to any gene: 9. CDR3: CSASDRERETQYF. CDR3 DNA sequence: TGCAGCGCAAGCGACAGGGAGCGAGAGACCCAGTACTTC.